A selection of T cell receptor beta chains follows, all from one sample in a study of T cells in localized non-small cell lung cancer. Sequencing used immunoSEQ multiplex PCR; TCRdb keeps in-frame clones, though not all of them. Among 23,000 or so clones listed, roughly nine tenths were seen once. This sample comprised peripheral blood, obtained before any cancer treatment. These receptors originate from a man aged 40 to 70 with stage III squamous cell lung carcinoma. Both conserved end residues are part of each CDR3. The order of the fields is CDR3 length, D gene, clone size, V gene, J gene, CDR3 protein, CDR3 DNA. The D gene is left open where the match is weak. Part of the rows lack a size; the others show once, few, many or a class for expanded clones.

15	.	.	TRBV5-8	TRBJ2-1	CANTIEGSSYNEQFF	TGTGCCAACACCATCGAGGGGAGCTCCTACAATGAGCAGTTCTTC
15	.	.	TRBV7-2	TRBJ2-2	CASSRLDATAGELFF	TGTGCCAGCAGCAGACTAGACGCAACCGCCGGGGAGCTGTTTTTT
13	.	.	TRBV27	TRBJ2-7	CASRTELSYEQYF	TGTGCCAGTCGGACCGAACTTAGCTACGAGCAGTACTTC
16	TRBD1	.	TRBV28	TRBJ2-5	CASRSPLMDRRETQYF	TGTGCCAGTAGAAGCCCTCTGATGGACAGGCGGGAGACCCAGTACTTC
13	.	few	TRBV9	TRBJ1-1	CASSAAGDTEAFF	TGTGCCAGCAGCGCGGCAGGGGACACTGAAGCTTTCTTT
13	TRBD1	.	TRBV29-1	TRBJ1-1	CSEIQGKETEAFF	TGCAGCGAAATACAGGGGAAAGAAACTGAAGCTTTCTTT
13	.	.	TRBV5-4	TRBJ2-5	CASSAGPQETQYF	TGTGCCAGCAGCGCAGGACCGCAAGAGACCCAGTACTTC
14	.	.	TRBV5-6	TRBJ1-1	CASSLAGGNTEAFF	TGTGCCAGCAGCTTGGCCGGAGGAAACACTGAAGCTTTCTTT
15	.	.	TRBV7-8	TRBJ2-1	CASSLYLNSYNEQFF	TGTGCCAGCAGCTTATACCTGAACTCCTACAATGAGCAGTTCTTC
14	.	once	TRBV19	TRBJ1-5	CASSILEGNQPQHF	TGTGCCAGTAGTATATTAGAGGGAAACCAGCCCCAGCATTTT
16	TRBD2	.	TRBV9	TRBJ2-3	CASSVGTSAFTDTQYF	TGTGCCAGCAGCGTGGGGACTAGCGCTTTCACAGATACGCAGTATTTT
13	.	.	TRBV7-2	TRBJ2-1	CASGGASYNEQFF	TGTGCCAGCGGTGGCGCCTCCTACAATGAGCAGTTCTTC
15	TRBD1	.	TRBV6-1	TRBJ1-2	CASSWGTVPNYGYTF	TGTGCCAGCAGTTGGGGGACAGTTCCTAACTATGGCTACACCTTC
18	.	.	TRBV4-3	TRBJ1-6	CASSHPFSGLTEDSPLHF	TGCGCCAGCAGCCATCCATTCTCCGGACTTACCGAGGATTCACCCCTCCACTTT
15	.	.	TRBV29-1	TRBJ1-3	CSAPESAVSGNTIYF	TGCAGCGCCCCTGAGAGCGCAGTCTCTGGAAACACCATATATTTT
13	.	.	TRBV28	TRBJ2-5	CASSLGVRETQYF	TGTGCCAGCAGTTTAGGGGTGCGAGAGACCCAGTACTTC
15	TRBD2	.	TRBV27	TRBJ2-1	CASSLLSGTNNEQFF	TGTGCCAGCAGTTTACTAAGCGGGACTAACAATGAGCAGTTCTTC
14	.	.	TRBV28	TRBJ2-1	CASHGQDTYNEQFF	TGTGCCAGCCATGGGCAGGACACCTACAATGAGCAGTTCTTC
13	TRBD1	.	TRBV28	TRBJ2-7	CASSGTGPHEQYF	TGTGCCAGCTCTGGGACAGGGCCCCACGAGCAGTACTTC
13	.	once	TRBV11-1	TRBJ2-3	CASSLAMSDTQYF	TGTGCCAGCAGCTTAGCGATGTCAGATACGCAGTATTTT
14	.	few	TRBV7-8	TRBJ1-6	CASSLEGLRSPLHF	TGTGCCAGCAGCTTAGAAGGGTTGAGGTCACCCCTCCACTTT
13	.	.	TRBV4-1	TRBJ1-1	CASSQVAGTEAFF	TGCGCCAGCAGCCAAGTCGCGGGCACTGAAGCTTTCTTT
13	.	.	TRBV19	TRBJ1-4	CASHLTGNEKLFF	TGTGCCAGCCACCTTACAGGGAACGAAAAACTGTTTTTT
15	.	medium-sized	TRBV4-2	TRBJ1-1	CASSHDGQPNTEAFF	TGTGCCAGCAGCCACGACGGACAGCCGAACACTGAAGCTTTCTTT
16	.	.	TRBV4-1	TRBJ2-7	CASSQDQTDIVYEQYF	TGCGCCAGCAGCCAAGATCAGACAGACATCGTCTACGAGCAGTACTTC
15	TRBD1	.	TRBV28	TRBJ1-1	CASRPTGGGNTEAFF	TGTGCCAGCAGGCCCACAGGGGGAGGAAACACTGAAGCTTTCTTT
16	.	.	TRBV9	TRBJ2-5	CASSPRGGSRGETQYF	TGTGCCAGCAGCCCGAGGGGCGGTTCCCGTGGAGAGACCCAGTACTTC
15	TRBD2	.	TRBV27	TRBJ2-1	CASSQTLAGGNEQFF	TGTGCCAGCAGTCAAACACTAGCGGGAGGGAATGAGCAGTTCTTC
15	.	.	TRBV6-1	TRBJ1-6	CASSESVSYNSPLHF	TGTGCCAGCAGTGAATCAGTATCCTATAATTCACCCCTCCACTTT
16	.	.	TRBV5-4	TRBJ1-4	CASSPNGLVSSEKLFF	TGTGCCAGCAGCCCCAACGGACTTGTATCGTCTGAAAAACTGTTTTTT
15	.	.	TRBV5-1	TRBJ1-2	CASSLESHGEGGYTF	TGCGCCAGCAGCTTAGAATCCCACGGAGAGGGCGGCTACACCTTC
14	.	once	TRBV4-3	TRBJ2-1	CASSQVAGGNEQFF	TGCGCCAGCAGCCAAGTTGCAGGGGGGAATGAGCAGTTCTTC
14	TRBD1	.	TRBV6-6	TRBJ1-5	CASRDRGTHQPQHF	TGTGCCAGCCGGGACAGGGGCACCCATCAGCCCCAGCATTTT
15	TRBD1	.	TRBV30	TRBJ1-1	CAWIPGGSLNTEAFF	TGTGCCTGGATTCCAGGGGGGAGCTTGAACACTGAAGCTTTCTTT
12	.	.	TRBV28	TRBJ1-2	CASSLNSYGYTF	TGTGCCAGCAGTTTAAACAGCTATGGCTACACCTTC
9	.	.	TRBV7-6	TRBJ2-5	CASSGLRYF	TGTGCCAGCAGCGGCCTGAGGTACTTC
14	.	.	TRBV13	TRBJ1-1	CASSLEGENTEAFF	TGTGCCAGCAGCTTAGAAGGCGAGAACACTGAAGCTTTCTTT
13	.	.	TRBV11-1	TRBJ2-7	CASSYRISYEQYF	TGTGCCAGCAGCTACAGGATCTCCTACGAGCAGTACTTC
12	.	.	TRBV29-1	TRBJ2-2	CSVGAVGGELFF	TGCAGCGTCGGAGCCGTGGGCGGGGAGCTGTTTTTT
13	.	.	TRBV11-2	TRBJ1-2	CASSLSRDYGYTF	TGTGCCAGCAGCTTATCCAGGGACTATGGCTACACCTTC
13	.	.	TRBV29-1	TRBJ2-7	CSVEEASVPEQYF	TGCAGCGTTGAAGAAGCTAGCGTCCCCGAGCAGTACTTC
13	TRBD1	once	TRBV7-3	TRBJ2-1	CASSPGQSLIKFF	TGTGCCAGCAGCCCGGGACAGAGCTTAATAAAGTTCTTC
13	.	.	TRBV9	TRBJ1-2	CASSDTALDGYTF	TGTGCCAGCAGCGATACTGCTCTAGATGGCTACACCTTC
16	TRBD1	few	TRBV4-2	TRBJ2-2	CASSRPQGAQTGELFF	TGTGCCAGCAGCCGTCCCCAGGGGGCGCAAACCGGGGAGCTGTTTTTT
14	.	once	TRBV11-1	TRBJ2-5	CASSWTARGETQYF	TGTGCCAGCAGCTGGACAGCGCGGGGAGAGACCCAGTACTTC
20	.	.	TRBV23-1	TRBJ1-5	CASSQKWFRGIVVSNQPQHF	TGCGCCAGCAGTCAAAAGTGGTTTAGGGGGATCGTGGTGAGCAATCAGCCCCAGCATTTT
12	.	.	TRBV5-6	TRBJ1-1	CASSLRGAEAFF	TGTGCCAGCAGCTTGAGAGGGGCTGAAGCTTTCTTT
14	.	.	TRBV19	TRBJ1-4	CASQITRVNEKLFF	TGTGCCAGCCAGATAACCCGGGTTAATGAAAAACTGTTTTTT
12	.	.	TRBV7-2	TRBJ2-1	CASSVLYNEQFF	TGTGCCAGCAGCGTTTTATACAATGAGCAGTTCTTC
18	TRBD1	.	TRBV7-2	TRBJ2-6	CASSLYGTDFSGANVLTF	TGTGCCAGCAGCTTATACGGGACAGATTTCTCTGGGGCCAACGTCCTGACTTTC
14	.	.	TRBV5-8	TRBJ1-1	CASSLPHGNTEAFF	TGTGCCAGCAGCTTGCCCCACGGGAACACTGAAGCTTTCTTT
13	.	.	TRBV10-3	TRBJ2-2	CAIRPRDTGELFF	TGTGCCATCAGACCCAGGGACACCGGGGAGCTGTTTTTT
13	.	.	TRBV7-8	TRBJ1-5	CASSLGQGQPQHF	TGTGCCAGCAGCTTGGGCCAGGGGCAGCCCCAGCATTTT
15	.	.	TRBV7-9	TRBJ2-7	CASSLDSASSYEQYF	TGTGCCAGCAGCTTGGATAGCGCGAGCTCCTACGAGCAGTACTTC
14	.	.	TRBV4-3	TRBJ2-7	CASSPLGRDGEQYF	TGCGCCAGCAGCCCCCTGGGAAGGGACGGCGAGCAGTACTTC
13	.	.	TRBV9	TRBJ2-5	CASSVVDQETQYF	TGTGCCAGCAGCGTAGTCGATCAAGAGACCCAGTACTTC
13	.	once	TRBV9	TRBJ1-2	CASSALGNYGYTF	TGTGCCAGCAGCGCCCTAGGGAACTATGGCTACACCTTC
15	.	.	TRBV6-1	TRBJ2-1	CASSGGTGSYNEQFF	TGTGCCAGCAGTGGGGGAACGGGCTCCTACAATGAGCAGTTCTTC
13	TRBD1	.	TRBV27	TRBJ1-2	CASGQGNYNGYTF	TGTGCCAGCGGACAGGGAAATTATAATGGCTACACCTTC